The present entry profiles one T cell receptor beta chain with its context. There is no known antigen for this receptor. No qualities accompany the bases; no much larger clone lies one base away. These data come from a study of technical replicates of blood from a handful of donors (dated by TCRdb to 2015 to 2018). Trimming at the junction amounts to 7 bases on V and 6 bases on J, and the germline ends lie 12 bases apart. Inclusive of the bounding cysteine and phenylalanine, the CDR3 is 13 residues long. Just CDR3 DNA is preserved here, 39 bases in frame from base 1. For CDR1 and CDR2, the germline V gene (reference sequence) lists LNHDA and SQIVND. Library method: the immunoSEQ multiplex PCR assay. What TCRdb holds here is the immuneACCESS table cut down to in-frame rearrangements. Part of the clones is not present; checked against another copy, under half of the missing clones reflect an unresolved V gene, and the others are unexplained. This sample is represented by about 82,000 clones; around 96% of them were singletons. The top ten clones comprise around 0.35% of the sample.

The receptor chain draws on TRBV19 and TRBJ2-2; a tentative D match to TRBD1 spans 6 bases. Sequencing was performed on T cells isolated from PBMCs. The source of this sequence is a human donor in good health. The sequenced DNA: TGTGCCAGTAATACAGGGTGGGCCGGGGAGCTGTTTTTT. The resulting protein is CASNTGWAGELFF.